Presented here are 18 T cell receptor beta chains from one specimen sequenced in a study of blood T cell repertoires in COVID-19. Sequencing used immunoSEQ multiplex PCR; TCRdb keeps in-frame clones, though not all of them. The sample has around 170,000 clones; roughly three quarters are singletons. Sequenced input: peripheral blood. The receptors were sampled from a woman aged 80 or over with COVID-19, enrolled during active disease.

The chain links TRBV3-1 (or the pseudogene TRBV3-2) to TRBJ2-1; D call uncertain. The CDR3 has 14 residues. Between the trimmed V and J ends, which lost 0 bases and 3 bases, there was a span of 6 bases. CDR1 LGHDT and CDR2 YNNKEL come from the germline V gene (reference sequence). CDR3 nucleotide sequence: TGTGCCAGCAGCCAAGAGTACTACTACAATGAGCAGTTCTTC. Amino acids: CASSQEYYYNEQFF.

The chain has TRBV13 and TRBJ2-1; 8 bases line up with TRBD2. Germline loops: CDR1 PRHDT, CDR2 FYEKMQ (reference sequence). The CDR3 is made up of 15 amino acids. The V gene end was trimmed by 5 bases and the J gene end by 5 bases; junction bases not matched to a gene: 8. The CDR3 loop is CASSLGLVLNNEQFF. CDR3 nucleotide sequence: TGTGCCAGCAGCCTGGGACTAGTCCTGAACAATGAGCAGTTCTTC.

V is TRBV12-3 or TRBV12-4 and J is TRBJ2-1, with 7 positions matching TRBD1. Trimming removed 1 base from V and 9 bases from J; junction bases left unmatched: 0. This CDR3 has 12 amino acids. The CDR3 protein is CASSLGQGEQFF. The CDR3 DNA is TGTGCCAGCAGTTTAGGACAGGGTGAGCAGTTCTTC.

DNA of the CDR3: TGTGCCAGCAGTTACCCCTGGGGACAGGGGTCGACTGAAGCTTTCTTT. Translating it yields CASSYPWGQGSTEAFF. The V call is TRBV6-2 or TRBV6-3, the J call TRBJ1-1, with 10 bases identical to TRBD1. This CDR3 is 16 amino acids long. Germline values: CDR1 MNHEY, CDR2 SVGEGT. V shed 2 bases, J shed 5 bases, and the junction held 8 bases outside the gene matches.

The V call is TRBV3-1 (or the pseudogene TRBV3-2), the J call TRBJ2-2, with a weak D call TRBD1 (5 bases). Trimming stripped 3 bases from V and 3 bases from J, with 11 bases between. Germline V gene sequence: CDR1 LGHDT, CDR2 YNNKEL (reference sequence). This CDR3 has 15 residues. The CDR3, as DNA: TGTGCCAGCAGCCATTCCGCAGGGTACACCGGGGAGCTGTTTTTT. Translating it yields CASSHSAGYTGELFF.

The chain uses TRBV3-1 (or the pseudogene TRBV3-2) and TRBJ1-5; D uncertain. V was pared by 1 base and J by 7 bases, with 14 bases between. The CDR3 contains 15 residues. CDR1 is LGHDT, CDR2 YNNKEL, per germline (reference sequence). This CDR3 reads CASSQGRRPEQPQHF. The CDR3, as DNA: TGTGCCAGCAGCCAAGGAAGGAGACCGGAACAGCCCCAGCATTTT.

Written as DNA, the CDR3 is TGTGCCAGCAGCTTGGTCCTAGCGGGCCCCTACAATGAGCAGTTCTTC. It yields the protein CASSLVLAGPYNEQFF. The rearrangement uses TRBV5-4 and TRBJ2-1, with 8 bases matching TRBD2. Per germline, CDR1 SGHNT and CDR2 YYREEE (reference sequence). The CDR3 is 16 amino acids. The V gene end was trimmed by 0 bases and the J gene end by 2 bases; junction bases not matched to a gene: 4.

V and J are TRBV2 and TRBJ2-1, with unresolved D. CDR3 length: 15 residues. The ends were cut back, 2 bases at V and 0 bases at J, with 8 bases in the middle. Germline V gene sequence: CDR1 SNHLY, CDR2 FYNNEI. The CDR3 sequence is CASSEPRNSYNEQFF. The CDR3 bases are TGTGCCAGCAGTGAACCCAGGAACTCCTACAATGAGCAGTTCTTC.

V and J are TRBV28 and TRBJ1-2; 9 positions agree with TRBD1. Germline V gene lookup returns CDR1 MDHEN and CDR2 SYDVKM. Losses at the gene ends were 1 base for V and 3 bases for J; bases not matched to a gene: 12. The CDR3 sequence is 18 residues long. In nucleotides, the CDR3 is TGTGCCAGCAGTTTATCCCCTAGGACAGGGGTAGGTGACTATGGCTACACCTTC. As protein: CASSLSPRTGVGDYGYTF.

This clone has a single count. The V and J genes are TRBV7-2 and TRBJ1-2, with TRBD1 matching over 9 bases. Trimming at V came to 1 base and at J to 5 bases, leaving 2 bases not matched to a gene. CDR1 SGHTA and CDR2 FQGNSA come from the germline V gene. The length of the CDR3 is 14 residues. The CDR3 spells CASSLGGTGYGYTF. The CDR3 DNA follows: TGTGCCAGCAGCTTAGGAGGGACAGGGTATGGCTACACCTTC.

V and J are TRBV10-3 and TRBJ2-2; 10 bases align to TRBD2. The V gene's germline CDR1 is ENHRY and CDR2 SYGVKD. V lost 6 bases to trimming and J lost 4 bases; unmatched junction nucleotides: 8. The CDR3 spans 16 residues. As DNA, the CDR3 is TGTGCCATCAGGGAAAAGCGGGAGGGGGGCACCGGGGAGCTGTTTTTT. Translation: CAIREKREGGTGELFF.

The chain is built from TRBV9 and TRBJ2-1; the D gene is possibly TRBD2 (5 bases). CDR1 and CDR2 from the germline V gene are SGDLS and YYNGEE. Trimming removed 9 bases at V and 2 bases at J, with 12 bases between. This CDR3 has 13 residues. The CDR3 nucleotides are TGTGCCACCGGAGTCGGGGCCTACAATGAGCAGTTCTTC. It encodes CATGVGAYNEQFF.

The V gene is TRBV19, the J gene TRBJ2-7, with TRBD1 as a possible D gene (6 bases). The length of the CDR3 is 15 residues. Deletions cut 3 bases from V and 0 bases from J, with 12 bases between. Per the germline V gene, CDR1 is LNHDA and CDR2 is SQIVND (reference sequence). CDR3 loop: CASSIGDRFSYEQYF. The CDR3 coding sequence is TGTGCCAGTAGTATTGGAGACAGGTTCTCCTACGAGCAGTACTTC.

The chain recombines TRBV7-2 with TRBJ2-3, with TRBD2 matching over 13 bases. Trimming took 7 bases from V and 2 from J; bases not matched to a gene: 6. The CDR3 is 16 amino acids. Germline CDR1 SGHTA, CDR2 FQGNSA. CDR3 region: CASIRLAGGYTDTQYF. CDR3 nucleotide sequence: TGTGCCAGCATCCGACTAGCGGGAGGCTACACAGATACGCAGTATTTT.

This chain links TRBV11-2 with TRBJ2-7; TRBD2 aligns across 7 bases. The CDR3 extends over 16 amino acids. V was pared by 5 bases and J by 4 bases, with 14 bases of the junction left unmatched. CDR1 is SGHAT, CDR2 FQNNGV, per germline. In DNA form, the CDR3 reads TGTGCCAGCAGCAGAAACAGCCGGGACTACTTATACGAGCAGTACTTC. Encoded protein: CASSRNSRDYLYEQYF.

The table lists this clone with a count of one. CDR3 loop: CASSGDRGFSEQFF. In nucleotides, the CDR3 is TGTGCCAGCAGCGGGGACAGGGGGTTTTCTGAGCAGTTCTTC. The V and J genes are TRBV5-6 and TRBJ2-1; 11 bases agree with TRBD1. V lost 4 bases, J lost 9 bases, and 6 bases stayed unmatched. This CDR3 spans 14 amino acids. CDR1 is SGHDT and CDR2 is YYEEEE in the germline V gene.

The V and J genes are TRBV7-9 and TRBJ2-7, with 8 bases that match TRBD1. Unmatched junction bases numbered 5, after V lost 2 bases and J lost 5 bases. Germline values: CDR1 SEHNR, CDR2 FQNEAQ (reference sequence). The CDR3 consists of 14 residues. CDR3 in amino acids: CASSLSATGDEQYF. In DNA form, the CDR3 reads TGTGCCAGCAGCTTATCCGCGACAGGGGACGAGCAGTACTTC.

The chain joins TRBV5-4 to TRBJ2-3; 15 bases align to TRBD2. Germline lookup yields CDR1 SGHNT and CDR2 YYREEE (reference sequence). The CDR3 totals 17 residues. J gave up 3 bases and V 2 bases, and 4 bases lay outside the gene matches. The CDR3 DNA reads TGTGCCAGCAGCTTAGGACTAGCGGGAGGGCCGACAGATACGCAGTATTTT. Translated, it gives CASSLGLAGGPTDTQYF.